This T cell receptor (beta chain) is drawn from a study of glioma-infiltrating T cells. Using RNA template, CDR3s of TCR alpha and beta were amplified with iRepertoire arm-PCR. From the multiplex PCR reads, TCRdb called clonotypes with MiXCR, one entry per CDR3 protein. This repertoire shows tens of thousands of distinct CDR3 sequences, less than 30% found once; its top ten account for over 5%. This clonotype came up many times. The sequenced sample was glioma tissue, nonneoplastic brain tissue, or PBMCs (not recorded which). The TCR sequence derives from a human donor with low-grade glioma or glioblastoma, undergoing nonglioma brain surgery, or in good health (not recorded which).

For the CDR3, the DNA is TGTGCCAGCAGCCAGGGACAGACCGTTTACTTC. It translates to CASSQGQTVYF. This rearrangement joins TRBV7-2 to TRBJ2-7; 7 bases line up with TRBD1. The CDR3 consists of 11 residues. With 5 bases clipped from V and 13 bases from J, the junction kept 8 bases outside the gene matches. The germline V gene has CDR1 SGHTA and CDR2 FQGNSA.